A selection of T cell receptor beta chains follows, all from one sample in a study of blood T cell repertoires in COVID-19. Here immunoSEQ multiplex PCR was the method, and the copy in TCRdb shows in-frame clones only, minus some. The profile covers a few hundred thousand clones, with roughly 89% appearing a single time and under 3.5% taken by the ten largest. The sequencing sample was made of peripheral blood. These TCRs come from a woman aged 25 to 39 with active or convalescent COVID-19. Each CDR3 is given with its conserved first and last residue. The D gene is left open where the match is weak. Not every row has a clone size; where given, it reads once, few, many or a size class.

abundance: once; d_gene: TRBD1; j_gene: TRBJ2-6; v_gene: TRBV10-2; CDR3aa: CASSVTGVTGANVLTF; CDR3nt: TGCGCCAGCAGTGTAACAGGGGTAACTGGGGCCAACGTCCTGACTTTC
abundance: -; d_gene: TRBD1; j_gene: TRBJ1-5; v_gene: TRBV12-3/TRBV12-4; CDR3aa: CASSAGQGQPQHF; CDR3nt: TGTGCCAGCAGCGCAGGACAGGGGCAGCCCCAGCATTTT
abundance: -; d_gene: TRBD1; j_gene: TRBJ1-2; v_gene: TRBV10-3; CDR3aa: CAISEWAGGSSANYGYTF; CDR3nt: TGTGCCATCAGTGAATGGGCAGGGGGCTCCTCAGCTAACTATGGCTACACCTTC
abundance: -; d_gene: TRBD2; j_gene: TRBJ2-5; v_gene: TRBV24-1; CDR3aa: CATSDTREGPGETQYF; CDR3nt: TGTGCCACCAGTGATACCAGGGAGGGTCCCGGGGAGACCCAGTACTTC
abundance: once; d_gene: -; j_gene: TRBJ2-5; v_gene: TRBV2; CDR3aa: CASSDNRQETQYF; CDR3nt: TGTGCCAGCAGTGATAACAGACAAGAGACCCAGTACTTC
abundance: -; d_gene: TRBD1; j_gene: TRBJ1-4; v_gene: TRBV18; CDR3aa: CASSPGQGEKLFF; CDR3nt: TGTGCCAGCTCACCGGGACAGGGGGAAAAACTGTTTTTT
abundance: once; d_gene: -; j_gene: TRBJ2-1; v_gene: TRBV6-1; CDR3aa: CASSEWRGPYNEQFF; CDR3nt: TGTGCCAGCAGTGAATGGCGGGGTCCCTACAATGAGCAGTTCTTC
abundance: -; d_gene: -; j_gene: TRBJ1-2; v_gene: TRBV29-1; CDR3aa: CSVGTGANYGYTF; CDR3nt: TGCAGCGTGGGGACTGGTGCCAACTATGGCTACACCTTC
abundance: -; d_gene: -; j_gene: TRBJ1-4; v_gene: TRBV2; CDR3aa: CASSELTDNEKLFF; CDR3nt: TGTGCCAGCAGTGAATTGACAGATAATGAAAAACTGTTTTTT
abundance: -; d_gene: TRBD1; j_gene: TRBJ2-5; v_gene: TRBV5-1; CDR3aa: CASSFAGTGGETQYF; CDR3nt: TGCGCCAGCAGTTTCGCTGGGACAGGGGGTGAGACCCAGTACTTC
abundance: -; d_gene: -; j_gene: TRBJ2-5; v_gene: TRBV18; CDR3aa: CASSFSGAGGYQETQYF; CDR3nt: TGTGCCAGCTCATTTTCCGGCGCCGGAGGGTACCAAGAGACCCAGTACTTC
abundance: -; d_gene: TRBD1; j_gene: TRBJ2-1; v_gene: TRBV15; CDR3aa: CATTTGESYNEQFF; CDR3nt: TGTGCCACCACAACAGGGGAAAGTTACAATGAGCAGTTCTTC
abundance: -; d_gene: TRBD1; j_gene: TRBJ2-7; v_gene: TRBV19; CDR3aa: CASSIVGTAYSQYEQYF; CDR3nt: TGTGCCAGTAGTATCGTCGGGACAGCATATTCCCAGTACGAGCAGTACTTC
abundance: -; d_gene: TRBD2; j_gene: TRBJ2-7; v_gene: TRBV15; CDR3aa: CATSRGGGSSYEQYF; CDR3nt: TGTGCCACCAGCCGGGGGGGAGGTTCCTCCTACGAGCAGTACTTC
abundance: -; d_gene: TRBD2; j_gene: TRBJ2-1; v_gene: TRBV6-5; CDR3aa: CASSYPAGGLNEQFF; CDR3nt: TGTGCCAGCAGTTACCCCGCGGGGGGGCTGAATGAGCAGTTCTTC
abundance: -; d_gene: -; j_gene: TRBJ2-2; v_gene: TRBV2; CDR3aa: CACKGTTNTGELFF; CDR3nt: TGTGCCTGCAAAGGGACAACGAACACCGGGGAGCTGTTTTTT
abundance: -; d_gene: TRBD1; j_gene: TRBJ1-6; v_gene: TRBV2; CDR3aa: CASRTGQGRSPLHF; CDR3nt: TGTGCCAGCAGGACGGGACAGGGTCGATCACCCCTCCACTTT
abundance: -; d_gene: TRBD1; j_gene: TRBJ1-1; v_gene: TRBV24-1; CDR3aa: CATRPTHPGTAKNTEAFF; CDR3nt: TGTGCCACCAGACCAACTCACCCCGGGACAGCGAAGAACACTGAAGCTTTCTTT
abundance: few; d_gene: TRBD1; j_gene: TRBJ1-6; v_gene: TRBV4-3; CDR3aa: CASSQEGTGGSPLHF; CDR3nt: TGCGCCAGCAGCCAAGAGGGGACAGGGGGTTCACCCCTCCACTTT
abundance: -; d_gene: -; j_gene: TRBJ1-1; v_gene: TRBV3-1/TRBV3-2; CDR3aa: CASSQSYTEAFF; CDR3nt: TGTGCCAGCAGCCAATCGTACACTGAAGCTTTCTTT
abundance: -; d_gene: -; j_gene: TRBJ1-2; v_gene: TRBV28; CDR3aa: CATITGLGYGYTF; CDR3nt: TGTGCCACAATAACAGGGTTGGGCTATGGCTACACCTTC
abundance: -; d_gene: -; j_gene: TRBJ2-1; v_gene: TRBV3-1/TRBV3-2; CDR3aa: CASSQLGGPDGEQFF; CDR3nt: TGTGCCAGCAGCCAATTAGGAGGGCCAGACGGTGAGCAGTTCTTC
abundance: -; d_gene: TRBD1; j_gene: TRBJ1-5; v_gene: TRBV19; CDR3aa: CASSGQGDYQPQHF; CDR3nt: TGTGCCAGTTCGGGACAGGGGGATTATCAGCCCCAGCATTTT
abundance: -; d_gene: -; j_gene: TRBJ1-4; v_gene: TRBV10-1; CDR3aa: CASPSGREGNEKLFF; CDR3nt: -
abundance: -; d_gene: TRBD1; j_gene: TRBJ2-7; v_gene: TRBV6-1; CDR3aa: CASSDLQGASYEQYF; CDR3nt: TGTGCCAGCAGTGATTTACAGGGGGCTTCCTACGAGCAGTACTTC
abundance: -; d_gene: -; j_gene: TRBJ1-6; v_gene: TRBV4-1; CDR3aa: CASSQEPSLPGSPLHF; CDR3nt: TGCGCCAGCAGCCAAGAACCCTCCCTGCCGGGTTCACCCCTCCACTTT
abundance: -; d_gene: -; j_gene: TRBJ2-7; v_gene: TRBV9; CDR3aa: CASSVGTANYEQYF; CDR3nt: TGTGCCAGCAGCGTTGGGACTGCGAACTACGAGCAGTACTTC
abundance: -; d_gene: -; j_gene: TRBJ2-3; v_gene: TRBV11-3; CDR3aa: CASSLVRGDTQYF; CDR3nt: TGTGCCAGCAGCTTAGTTCGGGGAGATACGCAGTATTTT
abundance: -; d_gene: TRBD1; j_gene: TRBJ2-7; v_gene: TRBV2; CDR3aa: CASSRGQGFSYEQYF; CDR3nt: TGTGCCAGCAGCAGGGGACAGGGCTTCTCCTACGAGCAGTACTTC
abundance: few; d_gene: -; j_gene: TRBJ2-2; v_gene: TRBV10-1; CDR3aa: CASQGFTGELFF; CDR3nt: TGCGCCAGCCAGGGTTTCACCGGGGAGCTGTTTTTT
abundance: -; d_gene: TRBD1; j_gene: TRBJ2-7; v_gene: TRBV18; CDR3aa: CASSPSGTGLEQYF; CDR3nt: TGTGCCAGCTCACCTTCCGGGACAGGCCTCGAGCAGTACTTC
abundance: -; d_gene: -; j_gene: TRBJ1-1; v_gene: TRBV6-2/TRBV6-3; CDR3aa: CASSYGRGPNTEAFF; CDR3nt: TGTGCCAGCAGTTACGGGAGGGGCCCGAACACTGAAGCTTTCTTT
abundance: -; d_gene: -; j_gene: TRBJ2-3; v_gene: TRBV23-1; CDR3aa: CASSQSEGAGVDTQYF; CDR3nt: TGCGCCAGCAGTCAATCGGAAGGGGCAGGGGTGGATACGCAGTATTTT
abundance: -; d_gene: -; j_gene: TRBJ1-5; v_gene: TRBV15; CDR3aa: CATSRDLSGVQPQHF; CDR3nt: TGTGCCACCAGCAGAGATCTATCAGGGGTACAGCCCCAGCATTTT
abundance: -; d_gene: TRBD1; j_gene: TRBJ2-4; v_gene: TRBV7-2; CDR3aa: CASSFEGQAIQYF; CDR3nt: TGTGCCAGCAGCTTCGAAGGACAGGCTATTCAGTACTTC
abundance: -; d_gene: -; j_gene: TRBJ2-5; v_gene: TRBV3-1/TRBV3-2; CDR3aa: CASSRGAASQETQYF; CDR3nt: TGTGCCAGCAGCCGGGGCGCGGCGAGCCAAGAGACCCAGTACTTC
abundance: -; d_gene: TRBD1; j_gene: TRBJ2-7; v_gene: TRBV6-2/TRBV6-3; CDR3aa: CASSYGQASSYEQYF; CDR3nt: TGTGCCAGCAGTTACGGACAGGCGAGCTCCTACGAGCAGTACTTC
abundance: -; d_gene: -; j_gene: TRBJ1-5; v_gene: TRBV2; CDR3aa: CASSELPGVAQPQHF; CDR3nt: TGTGCCAGCAGTGAACTACCAGGGGTGGCTCAGCCCCAGCATTTT
abundance: -; d_gene: TRBD1; j_gene: TRBJ2-7; v_gene: TRBV14; CDR3aa: CASSQNTGQGEQYF; CDR3nt: TGTGCCAGCAGCCAAAACACGGGACAGGGGGAGCAGTACTTC
abundance: once; d_gene: TRBD1; j_gene: TRBJ2-3; v_gene: TRBV7-3; CDR3aa: CASSLTGTGHSTDTQYF; CDR3nt: TGTGCCAGCAGCTTAACCGGGACAGGCCATAGCACAGATACGCAGTATTTT
abundance: -; d_gene: -; j_gene: TRBJ1-6; v_gene: TRBV18; CDR3aa: CASSPDSFSPLHF; CDR3nt: TGTGCCAGCTCACCCGACAGCTTTTCACCCCTCCACTTT
abundance: -; d_gene: TRBD2; j_gene: TRBJ2-3; v_gene: TRBV11-3; CDR3aa: CASSLTSGVTDTQYF; CDR3nt: TGTGCCAGCAGCCTAACTAGCGGGGTCACAGATACGCAGTATTTT